This T cell receptor beta chain was sequenced during a study of CD8 T cells in ankylosing spondylitis. Concerning this clonotype itself: Its antigen remains unidentified.

Study conclusions and caveats: In reactive arthritis synovial fluid and blood, some motif variants had been reported before. One TCR beta motif, made up of about 8 highly homologous variants, appeared characteristic of ankylosing spondylitis blood. Matched ankylosing spondylitis synovial fluid reportedly showed significant enrichment of disease-linked clones.

TCRdb ran MiXCR on the 5' RACE reads and lists one entry per CDR3 protein. The data show about 540,000 distinct CDR3 sequences, 10% to 15% seen once. What was sequenced was blood, either unsorted or a sorted T cell fraction (not recorded which). The TCR comes from a male donor with ankylosing spondylitis.

The CDR3 spells CASSLQQGDGYTF. Written as DNA, the CDR3 is TGCGCCAGCAGCTTGCAACAGGGGGATGGCTACACCTTC. This rearrangement joins TRBV5-1 to TRBJ1-2; 8 bases map to TRBD1. The germline gives CDR1 SGHRS, CDR2 YFSETQ. Germline trimming cut 1 base from V and 6 bases from J; bases unmatched to any gene: 2. The CDR3 length is 13 residues.